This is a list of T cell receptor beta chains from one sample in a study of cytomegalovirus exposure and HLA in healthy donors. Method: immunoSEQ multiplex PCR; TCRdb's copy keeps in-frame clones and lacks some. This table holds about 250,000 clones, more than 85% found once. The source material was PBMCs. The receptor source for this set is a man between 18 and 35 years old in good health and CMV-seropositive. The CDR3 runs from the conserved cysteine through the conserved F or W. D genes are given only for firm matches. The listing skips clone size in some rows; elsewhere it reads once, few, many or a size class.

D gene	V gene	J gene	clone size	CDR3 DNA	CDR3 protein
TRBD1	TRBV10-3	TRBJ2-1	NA	TGTGCCATCAGTGATGTCGGACAGGGGCCCTACAATGAGCAGTTCTTC	CAISDVGQGPYNEQFF
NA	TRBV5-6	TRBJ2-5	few	TGTGCCAGCAGCTACCGCCGGCGTCAAGAGACCCAGTACTTC	CASSYRRRQETQYF
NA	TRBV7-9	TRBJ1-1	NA	TGTGCCAGCAGCTTAGGAGGGGGGGAAACTGAAGCTTTCTTT	CASSLGGGETEAFF
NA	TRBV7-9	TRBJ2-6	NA	TGTGCCAGCAGCGCAATGGCCGGGGCCAACGTCCTGACTTTC	CASSAMAGANVLTF
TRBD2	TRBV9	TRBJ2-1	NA	TGTGCCAGCAGCACCGGACTAGCGGGTAGCTCCTACAATGAGCAGTTCTTC	CASSTGLAGSSYNEQFF
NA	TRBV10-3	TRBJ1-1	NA	TGTGCCATCAGGGAGAGGGGCGATCGGGTCACTGAAGCTTTCTTT	CAIRERGDRVTEAFF
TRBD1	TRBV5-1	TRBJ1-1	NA	TGCGCCAGCAGCTTGTTTCCAGGGGGCCACACTGAAGCTTTCTTT	CASSLFPGGHTEAFF
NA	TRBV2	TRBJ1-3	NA	TGTGCCAGCAGTGAAGCGGGCGGCGGTTCAAACACCATATATTTT	CASSEAGGGSNTIYF
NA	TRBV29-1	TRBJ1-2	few	TGCAGCGTGAGAGACATCTATGGCTACACCTTC	CSVRDIYGYTF
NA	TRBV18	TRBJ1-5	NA	TGTGCCAGCTCATCATTAACGAGGTCCGGGAGCCTCAATCAGCCCCAGCATTTT	CASSSLTRSGSLNQPQHF
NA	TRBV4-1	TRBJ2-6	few	TGCGCCAGCAGCCAAGATTCGAGTTCTGGGGCCAACGTCCTGACTTTC	CASSQDSSSGANVLTF
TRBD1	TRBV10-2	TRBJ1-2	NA	TGCGCCAGCAGTGAGTCGAAGGGGACAGCGAACTATGGCTACACCTTC	CASSESKGTANYGYTF
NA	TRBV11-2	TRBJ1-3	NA	TGTGCCAGCAGCTTAGGAGAATATGGAAACACCATATATTTT	CASSLGEYGNTIYF
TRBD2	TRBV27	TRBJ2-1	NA	TGTGCCAGCAGGGGGACTAGGGAGGAGTTCTTC	CASRGTREEFF
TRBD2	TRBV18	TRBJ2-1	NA	TGTGCCAGCTCACCAGGGACTAGCGGGATAGATGAGCAGTTCTTC	CASSPGTSGIDEQFF
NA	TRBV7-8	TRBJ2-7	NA	TGTGCCAGCAGCGTTAGAGCGGTAAGATCGAATAGGTCCTACGAGCAGTACTTC	CASSVRAVRSNRSYEQYF
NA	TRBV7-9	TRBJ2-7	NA	TGTGCCAGCAGCTTAGTCCCCTCGGACCTACACCGCTCCTACGAGCAGTACTTC	CASSLVPSDLHRSYEQYF